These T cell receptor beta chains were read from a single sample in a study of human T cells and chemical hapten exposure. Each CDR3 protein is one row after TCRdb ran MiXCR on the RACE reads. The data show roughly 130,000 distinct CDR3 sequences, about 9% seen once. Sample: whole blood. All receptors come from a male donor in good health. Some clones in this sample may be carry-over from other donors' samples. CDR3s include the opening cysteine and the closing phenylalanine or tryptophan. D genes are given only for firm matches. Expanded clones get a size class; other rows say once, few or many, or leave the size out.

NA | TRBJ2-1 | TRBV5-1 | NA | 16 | CASSYPQASSYNEQFF | TGCGCCAGCAGTTACCCGCAGGCCAGCTCCTACAATGAGCAGTTCTTC
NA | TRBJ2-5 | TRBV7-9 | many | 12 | CAAGWGQETQYF | TGTGCCGCAGGGTGGGGACAAGAGACCCAGTACTTC
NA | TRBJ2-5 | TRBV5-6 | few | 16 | CASSLHGGGGEETQYF | TGTGCCAGCAGCTTGCATGGCGGAGGGGGGGAAGAGACCCAGTACTTC
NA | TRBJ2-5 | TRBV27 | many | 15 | CASKSSVASQETQYF | TGTGCCAGCAAGTCCTCGGTGGCGTCCCAAGAGACCCAGTACTTC
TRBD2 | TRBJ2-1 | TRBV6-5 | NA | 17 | CASSLGGLAGGEDEQFF | TGTGCCAGCAGTCTAGGGGGACTAGCGGGGGGCGAGGATGAGCAGTTCTTC
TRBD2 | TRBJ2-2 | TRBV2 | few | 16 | CASRIRLARNTGELFF | TGTGCCAGCAGAATCCGACTAGCGCGCAACACCGGGGAGCTGTTTTTT
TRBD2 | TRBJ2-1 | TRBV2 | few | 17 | CASSEASSGSAYNEQFF | TGTGCCAGCAGTGAAGCCTCGAGCGGGAGCGCCTACAATGAGCAGTTCTTC
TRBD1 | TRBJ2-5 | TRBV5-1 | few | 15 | CASSWTGGGQETQYF | TGCGCCAGCAGCTGGACAGGAGGAGGACAAGAGACCCAGTACTTC
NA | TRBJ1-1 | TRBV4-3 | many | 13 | CASSPDSGLEAFF | TGCGCCAGCAGCCCTGACAGCGGCCTTGAAGCTTTCTTT
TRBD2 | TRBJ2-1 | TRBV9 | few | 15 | CASSVRLAGINEQFF | TGTGCCAGCAGCGTTCGACTAGCGGGAATCAATGAGCAGTTCTTC
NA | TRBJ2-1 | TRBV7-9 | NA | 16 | CASSPPGTYRRNEQFF | TGTGCCAGCAGCCCCCCTGGGACCTACCGCAGGAATGAGCAGTTCTTC
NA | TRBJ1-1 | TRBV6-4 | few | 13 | CASSPFVGTEAFF | TGTGCCAGCAGTCCCTTCGTTGGCACTGAAGCTTTCTTT
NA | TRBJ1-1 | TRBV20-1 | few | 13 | CSAREAGLTEAFF | TGCAGTGCTAGAGAAGCGGGGTTAACTGAAGCTTTCTTT
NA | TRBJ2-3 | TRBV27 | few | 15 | CASSLSGSNTDTQYF | TGTGCCAGCAGTTTATCAGGGAGTAACACAGATACGCAGTATTTT
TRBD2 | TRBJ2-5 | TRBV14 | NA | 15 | CASSQEWRGQETQYF | TGTGCCAGCAGCCAAGAGTGGCGGGGGCAAGAGACCCAGTACTTC
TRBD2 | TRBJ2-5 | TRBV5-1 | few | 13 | CASSGGVQETQYF | TGCGCCAGCAGCGGGGGGGTCCAAGAGACCCAGTACTTC
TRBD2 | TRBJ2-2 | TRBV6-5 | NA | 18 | CASSYIVRGVKGTGELFF | TGTGCCAGCAGTTACATTGTCCGGGGGGTCAAAGGGACCGGGGAGCTGTTTTTT
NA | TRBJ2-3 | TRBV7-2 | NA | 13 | CASSFVSTDTQYF | TGTGCCAGCAGCTTCGTGAGCACAGATACGCAGTATTTT
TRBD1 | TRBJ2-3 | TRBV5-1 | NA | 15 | CASTAGQGAEDTQYF | TGCGCCAGCACGGCCGGACAGGGGGCAGAAGATACGCAGTATTTT
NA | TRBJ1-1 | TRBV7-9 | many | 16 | CASSLPLDRSNTEAFF | TGTGCCAGCAGCTTACCTCTAGACAGGAGCAACACTGAAGCTTTCTTT
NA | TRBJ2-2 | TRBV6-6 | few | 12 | CASSDYTGELFF | TGTGCCAGCAGCGATTACACCGGGGAGCTGTTTTTT
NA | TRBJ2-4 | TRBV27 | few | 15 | CASSSRGAAKNIQYF | TGTGCCAGCAGCTCCAGGGGGGCAGCCAAAAACATTCAGTACTTC
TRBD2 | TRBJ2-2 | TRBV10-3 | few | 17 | CAISPGLAGVNTGELFF | TGTGCCATCAGTCCCGGACTAGCGGGAGTGAACACCGGGGAGCTGTTTTTT
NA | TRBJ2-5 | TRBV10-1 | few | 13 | CASSRASQETQYF | TGCGCCAGCAGCCGGGCCTCCCAAGAGACCCAGTACTTC
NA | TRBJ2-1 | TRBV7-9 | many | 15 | CASSSRESSYNEQFF | TGTGCCAGCAGCTCCAGGGAAAGCTCCTACAATGAGCAGTTCTTC
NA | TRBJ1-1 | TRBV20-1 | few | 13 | CSARARSNTEAFF | TGCAGTGCTAGAGCCAGGTCGAACACTGAAGCTTTCTTT
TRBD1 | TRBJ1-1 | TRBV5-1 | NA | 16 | CASSIRGGTMNTEAFF | TGCGCCAGCAGCATCAGGGGGGGAACGATGAACACTGAAGCTTTCTTT
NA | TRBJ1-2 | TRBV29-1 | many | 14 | CSVEDPEGLLGYTF | TGCAGCGTTGAAGATCCCGAGGGGCTTTTGGGCTACACCTTC
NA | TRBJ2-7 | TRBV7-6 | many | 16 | CASSLVRGVGVYEQYF | TGTGCCAGCAGCTTAGTTCGAGGGGTTGGGGTCTACGAGCAGTACTTC
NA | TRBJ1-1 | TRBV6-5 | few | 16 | CASSYSTTIPDTEAFF | TGTGCCAGCAGTTACTCCACCACTATTCCAGACACTGAAGCTTTCTTT
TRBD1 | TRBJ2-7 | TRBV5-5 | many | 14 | CASRTPGQGSEQYF | TGTGCCAGCAGGACACCGGGACAGGGTTCCGAGCAGTACTTC
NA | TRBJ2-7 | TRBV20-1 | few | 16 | CSARDRGTDTSYEQYF | TGCAGTGCTAGAGATCGGGGGACAGATACCTCCTACGAGCAGTACTTC
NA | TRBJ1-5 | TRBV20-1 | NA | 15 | CSARDPEKVNQPQHF | TGCAGTGCTAGAGATCCGGAGAAGGTCAATCAGCCCCAGCATTTT
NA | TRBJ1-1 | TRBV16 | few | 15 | CASSQSPGIAPEAFF | TGTGCCAGCAGCCAATCGCCGGGGATTGCCCCTGAAGCTTTCTTT
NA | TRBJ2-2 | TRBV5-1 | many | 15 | CASSRDSQNAGELFF | TGCGCCAGCAGCCGTGACTCCCAAAACGCCGGGGAGCTGTTTTTT
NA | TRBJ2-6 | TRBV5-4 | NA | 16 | CASSLGGPSGANVLTF | TGTGCCAGCAGCTTGGGGGGCCCCTCTGGGGCCAACGTCCTGACTTTC
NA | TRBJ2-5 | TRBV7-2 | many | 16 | CASSLALRSPQETQYF | TGTGCCAGCAGCTTAGCGTTACGGAGTCCCCAAGAGACCCAGTACTTC
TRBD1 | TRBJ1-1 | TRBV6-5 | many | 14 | CASSQGTGGTEAFF | TGTGCCAGCAGTCAGGGGACAGGGGGCACTGAAGCTTTCTTT
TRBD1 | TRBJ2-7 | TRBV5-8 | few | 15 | CASSLEGQETYEQYF | TGTGCCAGCAGCTTGGAAGGACAGGAGACCTACGAGCAGTACTTC
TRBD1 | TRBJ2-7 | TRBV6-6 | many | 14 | CASSSGQVSYEQYF | TGTGCCAGCAGTTCGGGACAGGTATCCTACGAGCAGTACTTC
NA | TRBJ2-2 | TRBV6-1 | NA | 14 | CASSEQINTGELFF | TGTGCCAGCAGTGAACAGATCAACACCGGGGAGCTGTTTTTT
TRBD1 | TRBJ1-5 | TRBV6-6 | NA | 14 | CASSQGQFNQPQHF | TGTGCCAGCAGCCAGGGACAGTTCAATCAGCCCCAGCATTTT
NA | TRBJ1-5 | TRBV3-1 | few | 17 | CASSQVRRRGGNQPQHF | TGTGCCAGCAGCCAAGTTAGGAGGAGGGGGGGCAATCAGCCCCAGCATTTT
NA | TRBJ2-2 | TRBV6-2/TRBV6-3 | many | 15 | CASSDTREVTGELFF | TGTGCCAGCAGCGACACGAGAGAGGTTACCGGGGAGCTGTTTTTT
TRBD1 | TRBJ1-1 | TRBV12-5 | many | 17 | CASGPEGVRQGATEAFF | TGTGCTAGTGGCCCAGAGGGGGTACGGCAGGGGGCCACTGAAGCTTTCTTT
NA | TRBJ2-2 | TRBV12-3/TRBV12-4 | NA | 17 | CASSPEHRWAPTGELFF | TGTGCCAGCAGTCCCGAACACAGGTGGGCTCCCACCGGGGAGCTGTTTTTT
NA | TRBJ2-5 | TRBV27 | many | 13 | CASSLSGQETQYF | TGTGCCAGCAGTTTATCGGGCCAAGAGACCCAGTACTTC
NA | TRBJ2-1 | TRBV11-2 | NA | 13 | CASSLTRYNEQFF | TGTGCCAGCAGCTTAACCAGGTACAATGAGCAGTTCTTC
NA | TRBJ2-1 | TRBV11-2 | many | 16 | CASSLVIVGGYNEQFF | TGTGCCAGCAGCTTAGTGATAGTGGGGGGCTACAATGAGCAGTTCTTC
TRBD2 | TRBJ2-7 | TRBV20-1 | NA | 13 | CSAPAGGHYEQYF | TGCAGTGCCCCAGCGGGAGGGCACTACGAGCAGTACTTC